One and the same sample provided the 9 T cell receptor beta chains below, sequenced in a study of blood T cell repertoires in COVID-19 (dated by TCRdb to 2020 to 2021). The receptor library was made with the immunoSEQ multiplex PCR assay. This immuneACCESS table, as held by TCRdb, lists in-frame sequences with V and J called but not all clones. Of the missing ones, under half trace to an unresolved V gene in checked studies; the others have no known cause. A total of approximately 170,000 clones appear in this sample, 86% of them only once. 7% of the sample comes from the top ten. The sequenced sample was peripheral blood. The source is a woman aged 80 or over in a cohort sampled during active or convalescent COVID-19.

In this sample, this clone turned up once. The CDR3 DNA follows: TGTGCCAGCAGGTCCCCGGGACATAGAATCACTGAAGCTTTCTTT. Translation: CASRSPGHRITEAFF. The V call is TRBV6-5, the J call TRBJ1-1; possibly TRBD1 for D (6 bases). Trimming cost V 6 bases and J 4 bases, with 18 bases left between them. CDR3 length equals 15 residues. The germline CDR1 and CDR2 sequences are MNHEY and SVGAGI.

The J gene is TRBJ2-3, the V gene TRBV5-4; the D is unclear. This CDR3 is built from 12 residues. Looked up from germline, CDR1 is SGHNT and CDR2 is YYREEE (reference sequence). Trimming removed 2 bases at V and 3 bases at J, with 4 bases between. The CDR3 DNA sequence: TGTGCCAGCAGCTTCAGAACAGATACGCAGTATTTT. It yields the protein CASSFRTDTQYF.

This chain's CDR3 is CASTPLTEAFF. In nucleotides, the CDR3 is TGTGCCAGCACCCCCTTAACTGAAGCTTTCTTT. The V gene is TRBV7-9, the J gene TRBJ1-1; D ambiguous. In germline, CDR1 is SEHNR, CDR2 FQNEAQ (reference sequence). This CDR3 has 11 amino acids. V dropped 7 bases and J dropped 5 bases, with 8 bases sitting between them.

V gene TRBV27 combines with J gene TRBJ1-1; D ambiguous. V was clipped by 3 bases and J by 2 bases, with 7 bases between them. Germline assignment: CDR1 MNHEY and CDR2 SMNVEV (reference sequence). The CDR3 is 13 amino acids. CDR3 loop: CASSLQINTEAFF. CDR3 bases: TGTGCCAGCAGTTTGCAGATCAACACTGAAGCTTTCTTT.

The V gene is TRBV5-6, the J gene TRBJ2-7; no firm D call. The CDR3 spans 12 residues. Germline CDR1 reads SGHDT; CDR2 reads YYEEEE. V lost 1 base, J lost 3 bases, and 5 bases lay in between. CDR3 nucleotides: TGTGCCAGCAGCTTGAACAGCTACGAGCAGTACGTC. Translation gives CASSLNSYEQYV.

J is TRBJ2-5 and V is TRBV10-3; 12 nucleotides agree with TRBD2. Losses at the gene ends were 5 bases for V and 2 bases for J; bases not matched to a gene: 6. The CDR3 consists of 16 residues. Germline V gene data show CDR1 as ENHRY and CDR2 as SYGVKD. DNA of the CDR3: TGTGCCATCAGTCGGACTAGCGGGACCTCACAAGAGACCCAGTACTTC. Protein product: CAISRTSGTSQETQYF.

V usage is TRBV10-3 and J usage is TRBJ1-1, with a possible D match to TRBD1 (6 bases). Deletions cut 8 bases from V and 4 bases from J, with 14 bases between. The germline V gene has CDR1 ENHRY and CDR2 SYGVKD. The CDR3 has 13 amino acids. The CDR3 here is CAIAGGLVTEAFF. The CDR3 DNA follows: TGTGCCATCGCGGGGGGGCTGGTCACTGAAGCTTTCTTT.

The chain's CDR3 is CASSEISGGRIEQFF. In DNA, the CDR3 is TGCGCCAGCAGTGAGATTAGCGGGGGCCGTATTGAGCAGTTCTTC. The chain recombines TRBV10-1 with TRBJ2-1; 9 bases are a match to TRBD2. This CDR3 spans 15 amino acids. The V segment lost 2 bases and the J segment 9 bases; nucleotides outside the gene matches: 8. CDR1 is WNHNN, CDR2 SYGVQD, per germline (reference sequence).

To note about this clone: This same CDR3 is encoded by further DNA sequences in the sample. This rearrangement joins TRBV15 to TRBJ1-5; D not resolved. Germline V gene lookup returns CDR1 LNHNV and CDR2 YYDKDF (reference sequence). V lost 0 bases and J lost 1, with 7 bases in between. The CDR3 runs 15 residues. The chain's CDR3 is CATSRDPGSNQPQHF. In nucleotides, the CDR3 is TGTGCCACCAGCAGAGATCCGGGGAGCAATCAGCCCCAGCATTTT.